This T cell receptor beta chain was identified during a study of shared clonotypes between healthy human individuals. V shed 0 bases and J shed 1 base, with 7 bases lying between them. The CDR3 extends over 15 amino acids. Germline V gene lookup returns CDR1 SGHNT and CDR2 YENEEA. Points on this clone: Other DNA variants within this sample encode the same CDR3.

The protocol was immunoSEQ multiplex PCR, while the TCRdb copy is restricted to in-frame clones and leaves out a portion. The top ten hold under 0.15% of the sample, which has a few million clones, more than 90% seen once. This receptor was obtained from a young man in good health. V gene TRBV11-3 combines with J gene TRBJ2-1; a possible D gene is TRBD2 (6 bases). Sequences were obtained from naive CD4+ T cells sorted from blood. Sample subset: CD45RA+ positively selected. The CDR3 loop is CASSLDGSSYNEQFF. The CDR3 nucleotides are TGTGCCAGCAGCTTAGACGGGAGTTCCTACAATGAGCAGTTCTTC.